The subject of this entry is one T cell receptor beta chain. This clone turned up a few times. Its antigen is currently not known. There are no base qualities to consult, and no much larger clone falls within one base. All of the isolated RNA was reverse transcribed with the High Capacity cDNA Reverse Transcription Kit, so expressed TCRB transcripts were sequenced. Naive, central memory and regulatory T cell samples underwent deep immunoSEQ sequencing, averaging about 3.5 million total reads per sample. After sorted cells were lysed in RLT buffer, RNA was extracted with DNase-treated RNeasy Micro or Mini kits, with the choice depending on cell number. To prevent cross-contamination, each cell subset was processed individually, whereas patient and healthy donor samples were processed jointly. The immunoSEQ multiplex PCR was used to amplify TCRB sequences from cDNA, generating 87-bp fragments that spanned the CDR3 region. Sequencing of the amplicons was performed on the Illumina HiSeq platform. The study's processing was this. Synthetic template baselines were used to correct PCR bias computationally, reads within Hamming distance 2 were collapsed, and singletons that could not be merged were discarded. By aligning reads against IMGT, V, D and J genes, CDR3 length, and insertions or deletions at six rearrangement sites were assigned. Within each subset, clonotype counts were normalized to the number of sorted cells before true diversity and Gini coefficients were calculated with the tcR R package. The overlap coefficient, calculated on TCRB nucleotide sequences, was used to measure repertoire sharing. As a proxy for the pre-selection repertoire, out-of-frame TCRB sequences from naive cells were analyzed. In TCRdb, the immuneACCESS table is reduced to in-frame sequences with V and J assigned. These tables do not hold every clone; where another copy was compared, an unresolved V gene accounts for under half, and the others remain unexplained. The V and J calls and the clone size are those of that table, but D and trimming were determined from the DNA. Counted in this sample were about 650,000 clones; around 12% of them appeared once. More than 0.1% of the sample belongs to the ten largest clones.

The V end loses 7 bases and the J end loses 3 bases, and a stretch of 13 bases separates them. Spanning cysteine to phenylalanine, the CDR3 consists of 14 amino acids. Only the CDR3 DNA stays, 42 bases, in frame from base 1. The germline V gene encodes CDR1 ENHRY and CDR2 SYGVKD. This specimen comes from a study of beta chain features in type 1 diabetes listed by TCRdb under 2018. Regarding the complete study: Mean age, gender distribution, total cell number and subset yield did not differ between patients and healthy donors. A total of approximately 100 million sorted cells were examined across all samples, and the number of cells per subset was strongly correlated with RNA yield. In the study, recently diagnosed type 1 diabetes patients and matched healthy donors were compared on the TCRB repertoires of their sorted circulating CD4+ T cell subsets. Regulatory and stem cell-like memory subsets were obtained from only 8 patients and roughly 8 healthy donors, while naive and central memory subsets were obtained from all 30 or so donors. On the study overall, not on this receptor specifically: In all four CD4+ subsets, TCRB CDR3 length was moderately but significantly shorter in type 1 diabetes patients. Shorter templates might have been favored by PCR, but patient and control samples were amplified and corrected together, so both groups would have been affected equally by any skew. Because cDNA was sequenced instead of genomic DNA, highly expressing activated cells could be over-represented, though the groups showed no difference in activation or CD3 levels. At VDJ recombination sites, patients with type 1 diabetes made fewer insertions and deleted more nucleotides, a pattern implying thymic rearrangement abnormalities. Naive, central memory and regulatory TCRB repertoires appeared to be more similar among patients than among healthy donors. Because the HLA sub-analyses included only small numbers of individuals, any influence of HLA type on TCRB rearrangement was left unresolved.

Each donor gave one peripheral blood draw, averaging approximately 120 mL, which was collected into heparinised tubes. Naive, central memory, regulatory and stem cell-like memory CD4+ T cells were sorted on a BD FACSAria II using a panel including CD45RO, CCR7, CD25, CD127, CD95 and CD27. A purity above 95% was achieved for all sorted populations. Right away, PBMCs were isolated by Lymphoprep density gradient centrifugation and were stained directly, with no culture step. To minimize batch effects, samples were stained and sorted in pairs, one healthy donor with one patient per experiment. This chain is built from TRBV10-3 and TRBJ1-3; a tentative D call is TRBD1 (5 bases match). The origin of this receptor is a young man with type 1 diabetes. The sample comprised naive CD4+ T cells from blood. Explained via the paper, the cell subset or site label denotes: true naive CD4+ T cells. This receptor has the CDR3 CAITREGLGNTIYF. The sequence in DNA is TGTGCCATCACTCGCGAGGGGCTTGGAAACACCATATATTTT.